The clone carrying this T cell receptor beta chain was seen more than once but under ten times. V lost 5 bases and J lost 5; bases outside the gene matches: 8. Germline lookup yields CDR1 SGHTA and CDR2 FQGNSA. This CDR3 has 15 amino acids. Priming of first-strand cDNA relied on TRAV- and TRBV-specific primers (covering alpha and beta chains). The authors amplified TCRs for 15 to 25 PCR cycles with a constant-region primer and a V-primer adapter. TCRdb ran MiXCR on the reads and lists one entry per CDR3 protein. The sample includes over 14,000 distinct CDR3 sequences, roughly 50% of them seen just once. Administered to the donors were nivolumab, ipilimumab, aspirin, low-dose cyclophosphamide and low-dose radiotherapy. This specimen comes from a study of low-dose radiotherapy and immunotherapy resistance in tumors. On the study more broadly: Doses of 0.5 Gy per fraction every 2 weeks, totaling 6.5 Gy, went to Cohort 1. Treatment included intravenous cyclophosphamide dosed at 200 mg/m2 every two weeks, one day before radiation and immunotherapy.

This chain uses TRBV7-2 with TRBJ2-1, with 8 bases that match TRBD2. This sequence was found in a human donor with advanced metastatic prostate, ovarian, gallbladder or colorectal cancer (not recorded which). This table probably holds off-target reads from a library built for another chain. The CDR3 here is CASSAPLAGNNEQFF. The CDR3 DNA follows: TGTGCCAGCAGCGCTCCCTTAGCGGGAAACAATGAGCAGTTCTTC.